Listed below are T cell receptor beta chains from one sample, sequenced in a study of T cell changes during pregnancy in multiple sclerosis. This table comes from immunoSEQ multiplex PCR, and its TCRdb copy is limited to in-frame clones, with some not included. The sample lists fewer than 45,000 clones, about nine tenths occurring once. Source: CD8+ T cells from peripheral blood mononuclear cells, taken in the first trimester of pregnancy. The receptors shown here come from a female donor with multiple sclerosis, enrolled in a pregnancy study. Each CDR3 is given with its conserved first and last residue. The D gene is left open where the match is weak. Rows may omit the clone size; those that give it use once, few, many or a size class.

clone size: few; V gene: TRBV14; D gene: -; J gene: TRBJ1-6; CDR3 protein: CASSRAGLDSPLHF; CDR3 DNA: TGTGCCAGCAGCCGGGCGGGGTTAGATTCACCCCTCCACTTT
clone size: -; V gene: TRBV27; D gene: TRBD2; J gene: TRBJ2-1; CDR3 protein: CASSLSGGTYNEQFF; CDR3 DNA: TGTGCCAGCAGTCTTAGCGGGGGCACGTACAATGAGCAGTTCTTC
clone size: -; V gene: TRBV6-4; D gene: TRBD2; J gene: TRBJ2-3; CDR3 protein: CASSERGGTDTQYF; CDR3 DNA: TGTGCCAGCAGTGAACGGGGGGGCACAGATACGCAGTATTTT
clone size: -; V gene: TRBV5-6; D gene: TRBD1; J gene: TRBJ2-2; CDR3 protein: CASGFETGGIGELFF; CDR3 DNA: TGTGCCAGCGGATTTGAGACAGGGGGCATCGGGGAGCTGTTTTTT
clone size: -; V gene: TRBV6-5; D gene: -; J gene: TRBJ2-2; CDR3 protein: CASSWGTNTGELFF; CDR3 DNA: TGTGCCAGCAGTTGGGGGACAAACACCGGGGAGCTGTTTTTT
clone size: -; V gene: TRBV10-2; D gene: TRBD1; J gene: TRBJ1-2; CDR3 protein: CASSENWTGDFYGYTF; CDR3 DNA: TGCGCCAGCAGTGAGAATTGGACAGGCGACTTCTATGGCTACACCTTC
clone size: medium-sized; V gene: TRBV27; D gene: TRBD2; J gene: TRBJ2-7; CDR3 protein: CASSQTGGDFYEQYF; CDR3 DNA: TGTGCCAGCAGTCAAACGGGAGGGGATTTTTACGAGCAGTACTTC
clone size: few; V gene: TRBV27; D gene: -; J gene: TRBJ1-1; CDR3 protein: CASSIPGSTEAFF; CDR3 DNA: TGTGCCAGCAGCATCCCGGGGTCCACTGAAGCTTTCTTT
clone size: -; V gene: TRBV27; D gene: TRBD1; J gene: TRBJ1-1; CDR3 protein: CASSPGTGGSTEAFF; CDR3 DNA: TGTGCCAGCAGCCCTGGGACAGGAGGTAGTACTGAAGCTTTCTTT
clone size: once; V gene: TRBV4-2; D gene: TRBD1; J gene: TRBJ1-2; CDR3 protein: CASSLSEDRGVWYGYTF; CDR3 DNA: TGTGCCAGCAGCCTTTCCGAAGACAGGGGAGTATGGTATGGCTACACCTTC
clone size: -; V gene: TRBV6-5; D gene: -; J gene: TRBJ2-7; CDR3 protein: CASSSLGGAEDEQYF; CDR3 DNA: TGTGCCAGCAGTTCTCTTGGAGGGGCTGAGGACGAGCAGTACTTC
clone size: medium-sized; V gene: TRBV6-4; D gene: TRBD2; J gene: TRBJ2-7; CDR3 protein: CASSEALAGPYEQYF; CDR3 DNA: TGTGCCAGCAGTGAAGCACTAGCGGGACCCTACGAGCAGTACTTC
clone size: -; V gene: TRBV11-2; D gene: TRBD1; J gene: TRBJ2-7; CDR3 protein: CASSFGTAYEQYF; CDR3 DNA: TGTGCCAGCAGCTTCGGGACAGCCTACGAGCAGTACTTC
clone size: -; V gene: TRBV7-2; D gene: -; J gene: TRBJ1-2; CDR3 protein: CASSPNRVNYGYTF; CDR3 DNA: TGTGCCAGCAGCCCCAATCGGGTTAACTATGGCTACACCTTC
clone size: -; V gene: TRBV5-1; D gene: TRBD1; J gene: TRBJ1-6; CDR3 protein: CASSLLPRQGMNSPLHF; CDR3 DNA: TGCGCCAGCAGCCTGCTGCCGAGACAGGGGATGAATTCACCCCTCCACTTT
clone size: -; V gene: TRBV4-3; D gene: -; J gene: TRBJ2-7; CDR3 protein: CASSQGNGGNYEQYF; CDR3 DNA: TGCGCCAGCAGCCAAGGAAACGGGGGAAACTACGAGCAGTACTTC
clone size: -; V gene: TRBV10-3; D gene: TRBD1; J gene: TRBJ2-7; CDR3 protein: CAISLTDRTAYEQYF; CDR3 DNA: TGTGCCATCAGTCTTACGGACAGGACAGCCTACGAGCAGTACTTC
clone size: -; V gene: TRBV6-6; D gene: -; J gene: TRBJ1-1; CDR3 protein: CASSEAFF; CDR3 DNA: TGTGCCAGCAGTGAGGCTTTCTTT
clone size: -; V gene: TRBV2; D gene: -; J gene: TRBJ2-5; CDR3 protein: CASSEAGKGKETQYF; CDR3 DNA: TGTGCCAGCAGTGAGGCAGGGAAGGGGAAAGAGACCCAGTACTTC
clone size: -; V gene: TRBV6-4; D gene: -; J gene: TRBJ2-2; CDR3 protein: CASSPGTLHTGELFF; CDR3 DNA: TGTGCCAGCAGTCCAGGGACTCTTCACACCGGGGAGCTGTTTTTT
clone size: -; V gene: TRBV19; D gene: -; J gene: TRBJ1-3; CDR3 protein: CASSMLRAGNTIYF; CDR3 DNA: TGTGCCAGTAGTATGCTCAGGGCTGGAAACACCATATATTTT
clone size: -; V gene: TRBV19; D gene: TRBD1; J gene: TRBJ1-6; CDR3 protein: CASSIAPGTGYSPLHF; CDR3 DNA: TGTGCCAGTAGTATAGCCCCCGGGACAGGGTATTCACCCCTCCACTTT
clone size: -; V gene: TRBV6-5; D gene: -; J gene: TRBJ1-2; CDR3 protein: CASSDDRFHGYTF; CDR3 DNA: TGTGCCAGCAGTGACGACAGGTTTCATGGCTACACCTTC
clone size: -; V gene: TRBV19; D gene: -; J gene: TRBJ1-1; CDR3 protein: CASSIPGAPTEAFF; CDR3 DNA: TGTGCCAGTAGTATCCCAGGGGCCCCCACTGAAGCTTTCTTT
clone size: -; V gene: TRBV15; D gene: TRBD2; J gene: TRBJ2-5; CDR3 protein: CATSSKLAGVETQYF; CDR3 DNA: TGTGCCACCAGCAGCAAACTAGCGGGCGTAGAGACCCAGTACTTC
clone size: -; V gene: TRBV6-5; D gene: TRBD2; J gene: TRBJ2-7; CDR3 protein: CASRPTSGLYEQYF; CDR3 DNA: TGTGCCAGCAGACCGACTAGCGGGCTATACGAGCAGTACTTC
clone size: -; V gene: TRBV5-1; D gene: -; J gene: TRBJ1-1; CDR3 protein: CASSPGTLSDTEAFF; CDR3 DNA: TGCGCCAGCAGCCCTGGGACACTATCGGACACTGAAGCTTTCTTT
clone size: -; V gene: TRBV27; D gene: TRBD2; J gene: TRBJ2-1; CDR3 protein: CASSLHWGGAYNEQFF; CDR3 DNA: TGTGCCAGCAGTTTACATTGGGGGGGTGCCTACAATGAGCAGTTCTTC
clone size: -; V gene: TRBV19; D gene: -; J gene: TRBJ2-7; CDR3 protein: CASSIGSSSYEQYF; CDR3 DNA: TGTGCCAGTAGTATAGGGTCGAGCTCCTACGAGCAGTACTTC
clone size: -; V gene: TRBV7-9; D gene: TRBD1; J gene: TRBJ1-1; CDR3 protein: CASSLAVTGAEAFF; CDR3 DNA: TGTGCCAGCAGCTTAGCGGTGACAGGGGCTGAAGCTTTCTTT
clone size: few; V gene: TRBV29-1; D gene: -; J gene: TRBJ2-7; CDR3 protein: CSVETADYEQYF; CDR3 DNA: TGCAGCGTTGAGACGGCGGACTACGAGCAGTACTTC
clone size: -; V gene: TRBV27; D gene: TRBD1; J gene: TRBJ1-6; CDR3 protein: CASSYGTGRNSPLHF; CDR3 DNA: TGTGCCAGCAGTTATGGGACAGGGCGAAATTCACCCCTCCACTTT
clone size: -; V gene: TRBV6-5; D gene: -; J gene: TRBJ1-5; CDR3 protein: CASSYGQFQPQHF; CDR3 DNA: TGTGCCAGCAGTTACGGCCAGTTTCAGCCCCAGCATTTT
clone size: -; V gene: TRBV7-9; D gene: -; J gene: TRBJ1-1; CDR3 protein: CASSPLNLSNTEAFF; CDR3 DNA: TGTGCCAGCAGCCCTTTAAATTTATCGAACACTGAAGCTTTCTTT
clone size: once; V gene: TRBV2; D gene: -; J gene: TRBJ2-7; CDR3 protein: CASSEAFGGAYEQYF; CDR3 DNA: TGTGCCAGCAGTGAAGCGTTCGGCGGGGCCTACGAGCAGTACTTC
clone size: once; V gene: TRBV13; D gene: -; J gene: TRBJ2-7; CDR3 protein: CASSFRLRNEQYF; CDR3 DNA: TGTGCCAGCAGCTTCAGGTTAAGGAACGAGCAGTACTTC
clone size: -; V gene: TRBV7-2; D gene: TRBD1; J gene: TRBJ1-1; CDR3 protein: CASSLADRGPGNTEAFF; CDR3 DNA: TGTGCCAGCAGCTTAGCGGACAGGGGGCCGGGGAACACTGAAGCTTTCTTT
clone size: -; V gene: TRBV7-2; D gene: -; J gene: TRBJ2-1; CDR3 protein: CASSPEGRSSYNEQFF; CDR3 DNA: TGTGCCAGCAGCCCCGAGGGCAGGAGCTCCTACAATGAGCAGTTCTTC
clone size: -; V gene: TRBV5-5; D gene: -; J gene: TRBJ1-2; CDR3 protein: CASSLSMYGYTF; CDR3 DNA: TGTGCCAGCAGCTTGAGCATGTATGGCTACACCTTC
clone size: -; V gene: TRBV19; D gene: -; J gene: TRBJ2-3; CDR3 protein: CASSAVSGDTQYF; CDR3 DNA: TGTGCCAGTAGTGCGGTTTCGGGAGATACGCAGTATTTT
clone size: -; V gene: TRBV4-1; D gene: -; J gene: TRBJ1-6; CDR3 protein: CASSQDWAGDSPLHF; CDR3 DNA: TGCGCCAGCAGCCAAGATTGGGCAGGGGATTCACCCCTCCACTTT
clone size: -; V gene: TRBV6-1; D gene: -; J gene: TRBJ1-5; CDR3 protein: CASSLPIPGGQPQHF; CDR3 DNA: TGTGCCAGCAGCTTACCTATCCCGGGTGGTCAGCCCCAGCATTTT
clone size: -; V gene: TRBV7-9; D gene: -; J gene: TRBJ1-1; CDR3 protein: CASSPRGGGSTEAFF; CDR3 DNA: TGTGCCAGCAGCCCACGGGGTGGGGGCTCGACTGAAGCTTTCTTT
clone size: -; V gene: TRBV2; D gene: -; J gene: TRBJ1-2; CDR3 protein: CASLGNHLEGYTF; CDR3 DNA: TGTGCCAGCCTCGGGAACCATCTAGAAGGCTACACCTTC
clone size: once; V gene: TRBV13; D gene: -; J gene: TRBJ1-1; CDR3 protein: CASSLVQVNTEAFF; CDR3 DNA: TGTGCCAGCAGCTTAGTACAGGTGAACACTGAAGCTTTCTTT